A single sample gave rise to the 8 T cell receptor beta chains below, sequenced in a study of T cell changes during pregnancy in multiple sclerosis. Clones were read by immunoSEQ multiplex PCR, and TCRdb kept only the in-frame ones, dropping some. Of 40,000 or so clones in the sample, just over 90% were seen once. The sample consisted of peripheral blood, taken before pregnancy. The source is a female donor with multiple sclerosis, enrolled in a pregnancy study.

The chain recombines TRBV11-2 with TRBJ2-2; TRBD1 matches 10 bases. The CDR3 consists of 14 residues. CDR1 SGHAT and CDR2 FQNNGV come from the germline V gene. Trimming took 7 bases from V and 8 from J; bases not matched to a gene: 7. The CDR3 protein is CASNQDRGVGELFF. For the CDR3, the DNA is TGTGCCAGCAACCAGGACAGGGGGGTTGGGGAGCTGTTTTTT.

V is TRBV11-2 and J is TRBJ2-3, with D perhaps matching TRBD2 (6 bases). The CDR3 length is 13 residues. V dropped 11 bases and J dropped 5 bases, with 17 bases sitting between them. CDR1 is SGHAT, CDR2 FQNNGV, per germline. DNA of the CDR3: TGTGCCTGGGGCGCTAGCGTGAAAGATACGCAGTATTTT. Translated, it gives CAWGASVKDTQYF.

The chain joins TRBV28 to TRBJ1-4, with 7 bases aligning to TRBD1. Germline V gene lookup returns CDR1 MDHEN and CDR2 SYDVKM. V trimming: 8 bases; J trimming: 3 bases; junction bases outside the gene matches: 9. This CDR3 has 15 amino acids. This CDR3 reads CASGGPGTANEKLFF. The DNA for the CDR3 is TGTGCCAGCGGAGGACCCGGGACAGCTAATGAAAAACTGTTTTTT.

The count of this clone is one. The chain links TRBV5-4 to TRBJ2-7, with 7 bases aligning to TRBD2. This CDR3 has 14 amino acids. CDR1 is SGHNT, CDR2 YYREEE, per germline (reference sequence). The V and J ends lost 3 bases and 4 bases, in that order; junction bases with no gene match: 7. The CDR3 sequence is CASSSPGLSYEQYF. CDR3 DNA: TGTGCCAGCAGCTCCCCGGGACTATCATACGAGCAGTACTTC.

This chain connects TRBV7-2 to TRBJ2-1, with TRBD2 matching over 7 bases. CDR3 size: 16 residues. J lost 0 bases, V lost 1 base, and 3 bases had no gene match. Germline V gene data show CDR1 as SGHTA and CDR2 as FQGNSA. In DNA form, the CDR3 reads TGTGCCAGCAGCTTAGTATCTAGCGGCTCCTACAATGAGCAGTTCTTC. Translated, it gives CASSLVSSGSYNEQFF. The full variable domain, rest sourced from reference TRBV7-2 and TRBJ2-1, is GAGVSQSPSNKVTEKGKDVELRCDPISGHTALYWYRQSLGQGLEFLIYFQGNSAPDKSGLPSDRFSAERTGGSVSTLTIQRTQQEDSAVYLCASSLVSSGSYNEQFFGPGTRLTVL.

This clone has just a few counts. The chain couples TRBV5-1 to TRBJ2-3; 7 positions agree with TRBD2. This CDR3 has 15 residues. Per the germline V gene, CDR1 is SGHRS and CDR2 is YFSETQ. The V and J ends lost 3 bases and 6 bases, in that order; junction bases with no gene match: 10. The CDR3 bases are TGCGCCAGCAGCTGGACTAGTCGGGGTCCCGATACGCAGTATTTT. Its protein product is CASSWTSRGPDTQYF.

This clone was recorded only once. The chain couples TRBV7-2 to TRBJ1-2; TRBD1 agrees at 7 bases. Germline V gives CDR1 SGHTA, CDR2 FQGNSA. V shed 1 base and J 2 bases; nucleotides not matched to a gene: 4. The CDR3 runs to 15 residues. CDR3 region: CASSLEDRPNYGYTF. The CDR3 region has the DNA TGTGCCAGCAGCTTAGAGGACAGGCCCAACTATGGCTACACCTTC.

In its sample, this clone was seen once. The chain combines TRBV29-1 with TRBJ2-3; perhaps TRBD2 as D (6 bases). The CDR3 covers 15 residues. Trimming shortened V by 4 bases and J by 1 base, and 15 bases separated the two germline ends. Germline values: CDR1 SQVTM, CDR2 ANQGSEA. CDR3 loop: CSVGGGVLGTDTQYF. The CDR3 nucleotides read TGCAGCGTTGGCGGCGGGGTCTTGGGCACAGATACGCAGTATTTT.